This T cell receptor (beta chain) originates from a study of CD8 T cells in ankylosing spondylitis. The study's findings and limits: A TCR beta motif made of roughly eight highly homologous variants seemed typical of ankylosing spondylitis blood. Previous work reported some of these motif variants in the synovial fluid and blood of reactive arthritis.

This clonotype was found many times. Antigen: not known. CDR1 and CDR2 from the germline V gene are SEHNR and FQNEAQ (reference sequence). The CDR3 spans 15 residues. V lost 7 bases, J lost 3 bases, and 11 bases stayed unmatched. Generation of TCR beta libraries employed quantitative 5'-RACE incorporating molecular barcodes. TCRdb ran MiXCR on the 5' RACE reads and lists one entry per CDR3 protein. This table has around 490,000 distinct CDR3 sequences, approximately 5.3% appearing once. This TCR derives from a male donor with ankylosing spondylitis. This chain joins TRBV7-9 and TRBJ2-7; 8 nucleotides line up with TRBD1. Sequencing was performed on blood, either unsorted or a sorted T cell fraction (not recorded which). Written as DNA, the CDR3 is TGTGCCAGCACGGGACAGGTAGTTCCCAACTACGAGCAGTACTTC. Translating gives CASTGQVVPNYEQYF.